This passage covers 12 T cell receptor beta chains from one sample sequenced in a study of a mutant IDH1 vaccine in newly diagnosed glioma. This sample's time point: week 35, safety follow-up. In the vaccine, a single dose held 300 ug of the mutant IDH1 20-mer peptide, along with topical imiquimod. Only in-frame clones appear in the TCRdb table, and some are missing; sequencing was by immunoSEQ multiplex PCR. This sample has some 50,000 clones, with 85% to 95% found just once. These receptors' targets are unknown. The starting material was PBMCs, obtained from a glioma patient whose treatment included an IDH1 peptide vaccine. These receptors all stem from a man aged 45 to 65 with glioma.

The chain recombines TRBV6-4 with TRBJ2-3; 9 bases line up with TRBD2. Germline loops: CDR1 MRHNA, CDR2 SNTAGT. The CDR3 sequence is 15 residues long. After removal of 3 bases from V and 5 bases from J, the junction contained 6 bases not matched to a gene. Here the CDR3 DNA reads TGTGCCAGCAGTGAGGGCGGGGGGGCCGTAGATACGCAGTATTTT. Translation gives CASSEGGGAVDTQYF.

The chain carries TRBV30 and TRBJ1-1; no firm D call. V lost 0 bases and J lost 1, with 6 bases in between. The CDR3 covers 13 residues. Per germline, CDR1 GTSNPN and CDR2 SVGIG (reference sequence). CDR3 sequence: CAWSVLGNTEAFF. For the CDR3, the DNA is TGTGCCTGGAGTGTATTAGGGAACACTGAAGCTTTCTTT. Based on the CDR3 plus reference TRBV30 and TRBJ1-1, the full variable domain is SQTIHQWPATLVQPVGSPLSLECTVEGTSNPNLYWYRQAAGRGLQLLFYSVGIGQISSEVPQNLSASRPQDRQFILSSKKLLLSDSGFYLCAWSVLGNTEAFFGQGTRLTVV.

The chain recombines TRBV5-4 with TRBJ2-3; 7 bases align to TRBD1. The CDR3 length is 17 residues. V was pared by 4 bases and J by 5 bases, with 16 bases of the junction left unmatched. Looked up from germline, CDR1 is SGHNT and CDR2 is YYREEE (reference sequence). The CDR3 region is CASSPLQGRLHKDTQYF. The CDR3 DNA is TGTGCCAGCAGCCCTTTACAGGGGCGCTTGCATAAAGATACGCAGTATTTT.

V is TRBV5-3 and J is TRBJ2-7; 9 bases match TRBD1. TRBV5-3 qualifies as an ORF whose function is uncertain. The ends lost 1 base at V and 5 bases at J; junction bases unmatched: 4. The CDR3 sequence is 14 residues long. As DNA, the CDR3 is TGTGCCAGAAGCTTGTGGTACAGGGGGCACGAGCAGTACTTC. This translates into CARSLWYRGHEQYF.

A few counts support this clone. The rearrangement joins TRBV2 to TRBJ2-1, with D possibly TRBD2 on 5 matching bases. Germline CDR1 SNHLY, CDR2 FYNNEI. This CDR3 contains 13 residues. V lost 6 bases and J 0 bases, leaving 6 bases between the germline ends. The CDR3 protein is CASSGDSYNEQFF. CDR3 nucleotides: TGTGCCAGCAGCGGGGACTCCTACAATGAGCAGTTCTTC.

The V call is TRBV6-1, the J call TRBJ2-7; D is unresolved. Looked up from germline, CDR1 is MNHNS and CDR2 is SASEGT. This CDR3 has 13 amino acids. The germline V and J ends were trimmed by 2 bases and 6 bases, with 11 bases remaining between them. This CDR3 reads CASSENSSGEQYF. CDR3 nucleotides: TGTGCCAGCAGTGAAAACTCCTCTGGCGAGCAGTACTTC.

The chain couples TRBV30 to TRBJ2-4; D is uncertain. Trimming stripped 0 bases from V and 0 bases from J, with 6 bases between. The CDR3 covers 14 residues. CDR1 is GTSNPN, CDR2 SVGIG, per germline (reference sequence). The CDR3 loop is CAWSVAVAKNIQYF. DNA of the CDR3: TGTGCCTGGAGTGTAGCAGTAGCCAAAAACATTCAGTACTTC.

The chain links TRBV7-9 to TRBJ1-4; unclear D gene. CDR1 SEHNR and CDR2 FQNEAQ come from the germline V gene (reference sequence). The CDR3 has 13 amino acids. The V gene lost 3 bases and the J gene lost 8 bases, with 10 bases spanning the gap. The CDR3 sequence: CASSFRAGEKLFF. The CDR3 DNA sequence: TGTGCCAGCAGCTTTAGGGCGGGCGAAAAACTGTTTTTT. Together with reference TRBV7-9 and TRBJ1-4, the CDR3 gives the full variable domain: DTGVSQNPRHKITKRGQNVTFRCDPISEHNRLYWYRQTLGQGPEFLTYFQNEAQLEKSRLLSDRFSAERPKGSFSTLEIQRTEQGDSAMYLCASSFRAGEKLFFGSGTQLSVL.

The J gene is TRBJ2-7, the V gene TRBV7-9, with 11 nucleotides matching TRBD1. The CDR3 sequence is 16 residues long. CDR1 and CDR2 (germline): SEHNR, FQNEAQ (reference sequence). The junction had 11 bases not matched to a gene; V was cut back by 5 bases and J by 5 bases. For the CDR3, the DNA is TGTGCCAGCAGCGCAATAGGGACAGGGGGGATTAACGAGCAGTACTTC. This sequence encodes CASSAIGTGGINEQYF.

The chain carries TRBV5-8 and TRBJ2-5, with D hard to call. V was clipped by 0 bases and J by 4 bases, with 16 bases between them. The length of the CDR3 is 16 residues. Germline assignment: CDR1 SGHTS and CDR2 YDEGEE. CDR3 sequence reads: CASSLGRGTSLETQYF. In nucleotides, the CDR3 is TGTGCCAGCAGCTTGGGACGCGGAACCTCCCTAGAGACCCAGTACTTC. The variable domain in full, completed from reference TRBV5-8 and TRBJ2-5, reads EAGVTQSPTHLIKTRGQQATLRCSPISGHTSVYWYQQALGLGLQFLLWYDEGEERNRGNFPPRFSGRQFPNYSSELNVNALELEDSALYLCASSLGRGTSLETQYFGPGTRLLVL.

The chain employs TRBV29-1 and TRBJ1-1; D gene unclear. The germline V and J ends were trimmed by 0 bases and 2 bases, with 10 bases remaining between them. CDR3 length: 14 amino acids. From germline, CDR1 is SQVTM and CDR2 ANQGSEA. CDR3: CSVEDRAANTEAFF. The CDR3 DNA sequence: TGCAGCGTTGAAGATCGGGCAGCTAACACTGAAGCTTTCTTT.

The rearrangement joins TRBV27 to TRBJ1-1; TRBD1 matches at 11 bases. This CDR3 is built from 16 residues. Germline trimming cut 7 bases from V and 10 bases from J; bases unmatched to any gene: 17. Per the germline V gene, CDR1 is MNHEY and CDR2 is SMNVEV (reference sequence). CDR3 nucleotides: TGTGCCAGCACTCCGGGACAGGGGGGGTCGGGGAGTGGAGCTTTCTTT. It translates to CASTPGQGGSGSGAFF.